This T cell receptor beta chain was captured by sequencing in a study of cytomegalovirus exposure and HLA in healthy donors. About the research overall: For the approximately 360 genotyped donors, around 76% fell within the Caucasian-associated ancestry cluster. Study conclusions and caveats: Diagnosis of cytomegalovirus status made by the classifier reportedly showed high specificity and sensitivity. In vitro work confirmed that three CMV-associated chains recognize CMV antigens. No immune exposure information besides CMV serostatus was available.

The PCR was carried out with 60 Vbeta primers and 13 Jbeta primers. Sequenced by immunoSEQ multiplex PCR; TCRdb stores in-frame clones only, minus some. The sample shows some 100,000 clones, 79% of them seen only once. The CDR3 consists of 16 residues. The V and J ends lost 5 bases and 4 bases respectively, with 18 bases between them. CDR1 SGHTA and CDR2 FQGNSA come from the germline V gene. With respect to this clone: The antigen remains unidentified.

Sample: PBMCs. V usage is TRBV7-2 and J usage is TRBJ2-1, with D maybe TRBD2 (6 bases). The TCR sequence derives from a female donor in good health and CMV-seropositive. CDR3 sequence reads: CASSDLTGLIYNEQFF. In nucleotides, the CDR3 is TGTGCCAGCAGCGACTTGACCGGACTAATTTACAATGAGCAGTTCTTC.